This entry describes one T cell receptor (beta chain). The antigen is not known. The PCR was carried out with 60 Vbeta primers and 13 Jbeta primers. Profiling relied on immunoSEQ multiplex PCR, and the TCRdb table lists in-frame clones only, not all of them. The table has approximately 100,000 clones, roughly 70% seen once; the top ten hold roughly 2.9%. This sample stems from a study of cytomegalovirus exposure and HLA in healthy donors. Whole-study results and caveats: The study put 150 or so TCR beta chains on its list as cytomegalovirus-associated.

Per germline, CDR1 SGHRS and CDR2 YFSETQ. The germline V and J ends were trimmed by 0 bases and 0 bases, with 10 bases remaining between them. CDR3 length equals 15 residues. The rearrangement joins TRBV5-1 to TRBJ2-7; possible D gene TRBD2, 5 bases. The clonotype originates from a male donor in good health and CMV-seropositive. Sample: PBMCs. The CDR3 sequence is CASSLDTGSSYEQYF. The CDR3 region has the DNA TGCGCCAGCAGCTTGGACACGGGGAGCTCCTACGAGCAGTACTTC. Complete variable domain (other parts from reference TRBV5-1 and TRBJ2-7): KAGVTQTPRYLIKTRGQQVTLSCSPISGHRSVSWYQQTPGQGLQFLFEYFSETQRNKGNFPGRFSGRQFSNSRSEMNVSTLELGDSALYLCASSLDTGSSYEQYFGPGTRLTVT.